This T cell receptor beta chain was observed in a study of T cell responses to AZD1222 COVID-19 vaccine. Per germline, CDR1 SEHNR and CDR2 FQNEAQ (reference sequence). Trimming pared 3 bases from V and 5 bases from J, leaving 13 bases between. This CDR3 contains 14 residues. Study-level points and caveats: Spike as a whole was targeted by vaccine-associated CD4 TCRs, dominant at 160-218 and 743-854. The donor group comprised mostly white British people and more females; the analysis possibly underestimated clonal diversity.

Sequencing was performed with immunoSEQ multiplex PCR; in TCRdb, only in-frame clones are kept and a portion is missing. The sample holds roughly 99,000 clones, around 93% seen once. Concerning this clone itself: Its specificity is unknown.

This TCR was sampled from an adult who received the AZD1222 COVID-19 vaccine. Material: peripheral blood, obtained 28 days after the second AZD1222 dose. This sequence joins TRBV7-9 and TRBJ1-1; D possibly corresponds to TRBD1 (6 bases). CDR3 residues: CASSLSQGRTEAFF. The CDR3 DNA reads TGTGCCAGCAGCTTGTCACAGGGTAGGACTGAAGCTTTCTTT.